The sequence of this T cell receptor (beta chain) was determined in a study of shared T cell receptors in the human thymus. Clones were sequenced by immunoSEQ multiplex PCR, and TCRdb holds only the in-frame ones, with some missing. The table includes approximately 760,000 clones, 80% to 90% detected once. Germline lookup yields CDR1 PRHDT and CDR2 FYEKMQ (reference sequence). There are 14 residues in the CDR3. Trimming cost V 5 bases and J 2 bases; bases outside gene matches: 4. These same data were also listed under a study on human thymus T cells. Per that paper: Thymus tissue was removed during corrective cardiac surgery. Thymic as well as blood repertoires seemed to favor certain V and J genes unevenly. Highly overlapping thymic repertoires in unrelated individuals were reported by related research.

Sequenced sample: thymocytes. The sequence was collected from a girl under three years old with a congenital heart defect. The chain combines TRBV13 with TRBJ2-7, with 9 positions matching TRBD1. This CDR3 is CASSLRDRAYEQYF. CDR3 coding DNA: TGTGCCAGCAGCCTTCGGGACAGGGCCTACGAGCAGTACTTC.